This passage covers 17 T cell receptor beta chains from one sample sequenced in a study of cytomegalovirus exposure and HLA in healthy donors. The PCR employed 60 Vbeta primers together with 13 Jbeta primers. Sequencing used immunoSEQ multiplex PCR; TCRdb keeps in-frame clones, though not all of them. There are under 200,000 clones in the sample; about four fifths occur only once, and 4% to 5% lies in the top ten. The sequenced material came from PBMCs. The receptors originated from a man aged 25 to 45 in good health and CMV-seronegative.

This CDR3 reads CSVETAGLKGAFF. Written as DNA, the CDR3 is TGCAGCGTTGAAACCGCAGGGCTAAAAGGAGCTTTCTTT. J is TRBJ1-1 and V is TRBV29-1, with D perhaps matching TRBD1 (5 bases). The V and J ends lost 2 bases and 10 bases respectively, with 17 bases between them. The CDR3 has 13 residues. Germline V gives CDR1 SQVTM, CDR2 ANQGSEA.

This rearrangement joins TRBV29-1 to TRBJ2-7, with D perhaps matching TRBD2 (6 bases). The CDR3 is 15 residues long. The V gene lost 7 bases and the J gene lost 0 bases, with 19 bases spanning the gap. The germline gives CDR1 SQVTM, CDR2 ANQGSEA. The CDR3 loop is CSAQSGGGSSYEQYF. The CDR3 bases are TGCAGCGCTCAATCGGGTGGAGGGTCCTCCTACGAGCAGTACTTC.

The V gene is TRBV28, the J gene TRBJ2-1; 10 bases match TRBD2. Germline CDR1 reads MDHEN; CDR2 reads SYDVKM. V trimming: 5 bases; J trimming: 8 bases; junction bases outside the gene matches: 6. The CDR3 has 14 amino acids. DNA for the CDR3: TGTGCCAGCAGTCGGACTAGCGGCCCCCATGAGCAGTTCTTC. This encodes CASSRTSGPHEQFF.

The chain carries TRBV6-5 and TRBJ1-5; D uncertain. The CDR3 spans 13 residues. Trimming removed 2 bases from V and 4 bases from J, with 6 bases in between. Per the germline V gene, CDR1 is MNHEY and CDR2 is SVGAGI. CDR3 DNA sequence: TGTGCCAGCAGTTACGGGAGGAATCAGCCCCAGCATTTT. This translates into CASSYGRNQPQHF.

The rearrangement joins TRBV7-9 to TRBJ2-1; TRBD2 matches at 7 bases. V shed 5 bases and J 2 bases; nucleotides not matched to a gene: 12. CDR3 size: 17 residues. The V gene's germline CDR1 is SEHNR and CDR2 FQNEAQ (reference sequence). In DNA, the CDR3 is TGTGCCAGCAGCAAATCGGCGGCGGGAGCTGCCTACAATGAGCAGTTCTTC. It codes for CASSKSAAGAAYNEQFF.

This chain connects TRBV19 to TRBJ2-1, with D unresolved. V lost 5 bases, J lost 0 bases, and 14 bases lay in between. The length of the CDR3 is 16 residues. Germline lookup yields CDR1 LNHDA and CDR2 SQIVND (reference sequence). The DNA for the CDR3 is TGTGCCAGTAGTGCCTTCTCAGCGAGCTCCTACAATGAGCAGTTCTTC. Translation gives CASSAFSASSYNEQFF.

On this clone itself: A read error may produce the germline difference seen at one junction end. The chain is built from TRBV7-9 and TRBJ1-4, with TRBD1 matching 8 bases. The CDR3 totals 15 residues. CDR1 and CDR2 (germline): SEHNR, FQNEAQ (reference sequence). The CDR3 protein is CSSSHAGTGREKLFF. CDR3 DNA sequence: TGTTCCAGCAGCCACGCAGGGACAGGACGTGAAAAACTGTTTTTT.

V usage is TRBV28 and J usage is TRBJ2-7; D possibly corresponds to TRBD2 (5 bases). In germline, CDR1 is MDHEN, CDR2 SYDVKM. The CDR3 length is 17 residues. V lost 3 bases and J 4 bases, leaving 22 bases between the germline ends. CDR3 sequence: CASSFVTGIGKFYEQYF. CDR3 sequence (DNA): TGTGCCAGCAGTTTCGTTACCGGGATAGGGAAGTTTTACGAGCAGTACTTC.

The V and J genes are TRBV28 and TRBJ1-2; no firm D call. The CDR3 length is 12 residues. CDR1 is MDHEN, CDR2 SYDVKM, per germline. Trimming left V 1 base short and J 7 bases short, with 7 bases between. The chain's CDR3 is CASSLFGSGYTF. The CDR3 DNA reads TGTGCCAGCAGTTTATTTGGGAGTGGCTACACCTTC.

The V gene is TRBV25-1, the J gene TRBJ2-1; TRBD1 aligns across 7 bases. The CDR3 has 14 amino acids. Germline trimming cut 8 bases from V and 3 bases from J; bases unmatched to any gene: 7. Germline loops: CDR1 MGHDK, CDR2 SYGVNS. The chain's CDR3 is CASPGDRVYNEQFF. The CDR3 DNA reads as TGTGCCAGCCCCGGAGACAGGGTCTACAATGAGCAGTTCTTC. Using reference TRBV25-1 and TRBJ2-1 for the parts outside the CDR3, the full variable domain is EADIYQTPRYLVIGTGKKITLECSQTMGHDKMYWYQQDPGMELHLIHYSYGVNSTEKGDLSSESTVSRIRTEHFPLTLESARPSHTSQYLCASPGDRVYNEQFFGPGTRLTVL.

This clone was seen only a few times. The CDR3 bases are TGTGCCAGCGCGTTGGGCGGGAGAACCTACAATGAGCAGTTCTTC. This encodes CASALGGRTYNEQFF. The V call is TRBV6-5, the J call TRBJ2-1; 7 bases agree with TRBD2. The ends lost 8 bases at V and 2 bases at J; junction bases unmatched: 9. Germline V gene data show CDR1 as MNHEY and CDR2 as SVGAGI. The CDR3 length is 15 residues.

The chain combines TRBV27 with TRBJ1-2; TRBD1 might be the D (6 bases). The germline V and J ends were trimmed by 5 bases and 4 bases, with 23 bases remaining between them. The CDR3 is 17 residues long. Germline loops: CDR1 MNHEY, CDR2 SMNVEV (reference sequence). The CDR3 here is CASSLYPQGLPPYGYTF. In nucleotides, the CDR3 is TGTGCCAGCAGTCTATACCCACAGGGTTTACCGCCCTATGGCTACACCTTC.

The CDR3 loop is CASSFSITSGNTIYF. In DNA, the CDR3 is TGTGCCAGCAGCTTTAGTATCACCTCTGGAAACACCATATATTTT. The chain employs TRBV5-6 and TRBJ1-3; D gene unclear. CDR1 SGHDT and CDR2 YYEEEE come from the germline V gene. The CDR3 consists of 15 residues. V gave up 2 bases and J gave up 0 bases, with 9 bases separating them.

The genes are TRBV10-2 and TRBJ2-3; TRBD1 matches at 9 bases. CDR1 WSHSY and CDR2 SAAADI come from the germline V gene. V trimming: 10 bases; J trimming: 2 bases; junction bases outside the gene matches: 16. This CDR3 region has 17 residues. The CDR3, as DNA: TGCGCCATCCAAGGGGGGGACAGGGTCCCTTTCACAGATACGCAGTATTTT. Its translation: CAIQGGDRVPFTDTQYF.

The rearrangement links TRBV4-3 to TRBJ2-3; D ambiguous. Germline lookup yields CDR1 LGHNA and CDR2 YSLEER. Trimming pared 3 bases from V and 4 bases from J, leaving 14 bases between. This CDR3 is 15 amino acids long. The DNA of the CDR3 is TGCGCCAGCAGCCATAGCCAGTCAAGCGCAGATACGCAGTATTTT. Protein sequence: CASSHSQSSADTQYF.

V usage is TRBV21-1 and J usage is TRBJ1-1; TRBD1 is the table's D call and was not checked against the DNA. TRBV21-1 is tagged as a pseudogene. This CDR3 region has 15 residues. For the CDR3, the DNA is TGTGCCAGCAGCGTCACCGGGACAGGGAACACTGAAGCTTTCTTT. Amino acid sequence: CASSVTGTGNTEAFF.

This chain links TRBV5-1 with TRBJ1-4; 7 bases match TRBD1. Germline assignment: CDR1 SGHRS and CDR2 YFSETQ. This CDR3 contains 16 residues. The J segment lost 3 bases and the V segment lost 0 bases, leaving 5 bases of the junction unmatched. CDR3 DNA sequence: TGCGCCAGCAGCTTGGACCTGGGACAGCCTAATGAAAAACTGTTTTTT. This encodes CASSLDLGQPNEKLFF. Complete variable domain (other parts from reference TRBV5-1 and TRBJ1-4): KAGVTQTPRYLIKTRGQQVTLSCSPISGHRSVSWYQQTPGQGLQFLFEYFSETQRNKGNFPGRFSGRQFSNSRSEMNVSTLELGDSALYLCASSLDLGQPNEKLFFGSGTQLSVL.